Each of the 3 T cell receptor beta chains below was sequenced from the same sample in a study of Ad26.COV2.S vaccination and SARS-CoV-2 variants. Regarding treatment: some 20 received Ad26.COV2.S at low or high dose, single or two shots; 5 received placebo; per-sample allocation not given. Sampling happened 63 days after the first vaccine or placebo injection. Libraries were prepared by immunoSEQ multiplex PCR; TCRdb keeps only in-frame clonotypes and omits some of them. The top ten clones hold roughly 3% of a sample with 300,000 to 500,000 clones, approximately 86% of them seen once. This sample comprised peripheral blood, obtained in a trial of Ad26.COV2.S vaccine versus placebo. All receptors come from a person aged 18-60 years who received the Ad26.COV2.S COVID-19 vaccine or a placebo.

The chain uses TRBV10-2 and TRBJ2-7; D not certain. Germline CDR1 is WSHSY and CDR2 is SAAADI. This CDR3 is 14 amino acids long. The germline V and J ends were trimmed by 0 bases and 1 base, with 7 bases remaining between them. CDR3 region: CASSESKSSYEQYF. CDR3 nucleotides: TGCGCCAGCAGTGAGTCGAAAAGTTCCTACGAGCAGTACTTC.

The chain has TRBV18 and TRBJ1-3; D may be TRBD1 (6 bases). CDR1 and CDR2 (germline): KGHSH, LQKENI. This CDR3 region has 16 residues. With 2 bases removed from V and 0 bases from J, the gap between germline ends came to 11 bases. CDR3 sequence: CASSPGRDISGNTIYF. CDR3 DNA sequence: TGTGCCAGCTCACCAGGTAGGGACATCTCTGGAAACACCATATATTTT. The full variable domain, completed using reference TRBV18 and TRBJ1-3, is NAGVMQNPRHLVRRRGQEARLRCSPMKGHSHVYWYRQLPEEGLKFMVYLQKENIIDESGMPKERFSAEFPKEGPSILRIQQVVRGDSAAYFCASSPGRDISGNTIYFGEGSWLTVV.

This clone appeared a single time. This chain links TRBV19 with TRBJ1-1; a possible D gene is TRBD1 (5 bases). This CDR3 region has 15 residues. Trimming stripped 3 bases from V and 3 bases from J, with 14 bases between. From germline, CDR1 is LNHDA and CDR2 SQIVND (reference sequence). The CDR3 sequence: CASSMRPGRYTEAFF. DNA for the CDR3: TGTGCCAGTAGTATGAGACCAGGGCGTTACACTGAAGCTTTCTTT.